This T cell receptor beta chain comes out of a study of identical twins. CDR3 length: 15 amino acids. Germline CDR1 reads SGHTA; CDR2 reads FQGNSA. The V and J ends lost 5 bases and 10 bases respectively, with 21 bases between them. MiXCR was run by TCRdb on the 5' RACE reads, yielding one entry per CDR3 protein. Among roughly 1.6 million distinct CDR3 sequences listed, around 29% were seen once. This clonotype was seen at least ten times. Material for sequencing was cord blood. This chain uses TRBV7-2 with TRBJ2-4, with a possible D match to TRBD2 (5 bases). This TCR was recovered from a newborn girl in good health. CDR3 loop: CASSRSRTHDGIQYF. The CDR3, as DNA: TGTGCCAGCAGCCGATCCAGGACTCACGATGGGATTCAGTACTTC.